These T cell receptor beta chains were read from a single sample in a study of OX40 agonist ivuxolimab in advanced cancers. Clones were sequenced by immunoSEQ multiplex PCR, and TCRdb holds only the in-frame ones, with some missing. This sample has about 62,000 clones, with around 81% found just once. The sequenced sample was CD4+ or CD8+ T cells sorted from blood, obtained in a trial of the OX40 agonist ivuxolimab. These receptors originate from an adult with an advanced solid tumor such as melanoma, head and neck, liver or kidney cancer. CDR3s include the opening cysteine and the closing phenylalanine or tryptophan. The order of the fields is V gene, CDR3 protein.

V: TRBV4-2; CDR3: CASSRGTGGGFNYGYTF
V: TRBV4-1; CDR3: CASSQEGLGEQFF
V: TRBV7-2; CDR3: CASSFLVPDSWDYNEQFF
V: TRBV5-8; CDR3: CASSTGSIVSTDTQYF
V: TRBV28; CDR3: CASSLKRVGNTEAFF
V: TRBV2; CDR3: CASRRTSGGTGELFF
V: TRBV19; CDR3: CASSRRTGGYETQYF
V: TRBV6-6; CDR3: CASSYPTGGGSPLHF
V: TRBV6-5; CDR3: CASRLAPGNTEAFF
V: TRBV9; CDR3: CASSVQEGNTIYF
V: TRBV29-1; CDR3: CSVEMVDGYGYTF
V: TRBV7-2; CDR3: CASSIRGRTLKGRDIQYF
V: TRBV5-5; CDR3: CASSLKPIGENTEAFF
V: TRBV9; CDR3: CASSPGSTDTQYF
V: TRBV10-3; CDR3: CAIRGDSINSPLHF
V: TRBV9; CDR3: CASSVFGGTETQYF
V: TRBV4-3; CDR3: CASSQDLSSPSGGTFPYNEQFF
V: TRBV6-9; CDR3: CASSYSHNEQFF
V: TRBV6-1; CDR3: CASRDGHLTDTQYF
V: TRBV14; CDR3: CASSQSAQTEQFF
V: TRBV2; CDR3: CASSDQYNEQFF
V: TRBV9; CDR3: CASSFGQAPGQETQYF
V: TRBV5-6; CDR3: CASSLPQGANGYTF
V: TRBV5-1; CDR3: CASKGGLNTEAFF
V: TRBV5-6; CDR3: CASSFYSGAYSYEQYF
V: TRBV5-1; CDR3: CASSLGDSRNGYTF
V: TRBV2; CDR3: CASSSTSGGRTDTQYF
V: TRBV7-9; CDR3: CASSLGQGETNTQYF
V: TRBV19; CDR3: CASSPGQYYGQYF
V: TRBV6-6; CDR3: CASRTANYGYTF
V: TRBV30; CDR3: CAWSEASGGQYNEQFF
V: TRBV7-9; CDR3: CASSLREGEYGYTF
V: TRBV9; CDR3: CASSVVTYEQYF
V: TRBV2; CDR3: CASSEAGGQNTQYF
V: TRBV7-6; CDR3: CASSLGGLMGGEQFF
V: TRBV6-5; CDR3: CASSRWVFPTDTQYF
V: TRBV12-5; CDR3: CASGLEFGTGENIQYF
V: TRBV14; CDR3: CASSQGFGQGAFYEQYF
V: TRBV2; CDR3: CASRGTGDSPLHF
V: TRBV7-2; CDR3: CASSLAARVNTEAFF
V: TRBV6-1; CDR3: CASSGTGGDTEAFF
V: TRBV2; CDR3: CASSETSSTDTQYF
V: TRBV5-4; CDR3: CASSQKQGSTEAFF
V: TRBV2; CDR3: CASSQKPHLGSSSYEQYF
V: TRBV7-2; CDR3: CASSLPRRYEQYF
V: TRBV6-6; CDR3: CASSYDRGREETQYF
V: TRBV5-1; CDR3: CASTGTTTQETQYF
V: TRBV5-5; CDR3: CASSFSGSTDTQYF
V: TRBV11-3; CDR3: CASSLGDRGNEQFF
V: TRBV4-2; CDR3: CASSQGSGQETQYF
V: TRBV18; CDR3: CASSPQTDLPQHF
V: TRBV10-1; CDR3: CASSPNLWDSATKLANTGELFF